The entry that follows covers one T cell receptor (beta chain) sequence. Its antigen is not known. The germline V and J ends were trimmed by 4 bases and 10 bases, with 16 bases remaining between them. There are 13 residues in the CDR3. They built TCR cDNA with 5'RACE template switching, a step that put in a universal primer site and UMIs. TCRdb independently ran MiXCR on the 5' RACE reads; one entry per CDR3 protein. Of about 320,000 distinct CDR3 sequences listed, around 4.4% were seen once; the top ten hold roughly a fifth. The data derive from a study of T cells after yellow fever vaccination. Whole-study findings and limits: When the response was secondary, it was weaker but reached its peak faster, day 5 versus 15. Among all clonotypes, a small share was observed in both CD4 and CD8 compartments. Booster samples showed a return of most primary-vaccination clones (roughly 96% CD4, about 87% CD8).

The source was PBMCs, collected 15 days after the yellow fever booster vaccination. The V gene is TRBV12-3 or TRBV12-4, the J gene TRBJ1-1; possibly TRBD1 for D (6 bases). The source of this sequence is a man younger than 35 who received the YFV17D yellow fever vaccine. The CDR3 DNA is TGTGCCAGCAGTTCCTACAGGGAAGGGAGAGCTTTCTTT. Amino acids: CASSSYREGRAFF.